The next 22 T cell receptor beta chains were all read from a single sample in a study of blood T cell repertoires in COVID-19. Produced via immunoSEQ multiplex PCR; TCRdb's table is partial and in-frame only. The table records 90,000 to 120,000 clones, about three quarters of them present only once. The sequenced sample consisted of peripheral blood. The origin of the receptors is a man in his 70s with acute or convalescent COVID-19.

This chain connects TRBV9 to TRBJ1-2, with D possibly matching TRBD1 (6 bases). Between the trimmed V and J ends, which lost 3 bases and 8 bases, there was a span of 8 bases. The CDR3 length is 11 residues. From germline, CDR1 is SGDLS and CDR2 YYNGEE. In DNA, the CDR3 is TGTGCCAGCAGCGCAAGGGGGGGCTACACCTTC. It translates to CASSARGGYTF.

V usage is TRBV12-3 or TRBV12-4 and J usage is TRBJ1-1, with D possibly being TRBD1 (6 bases). Trimming shortened V by 7 bases and J by 2 bases, and 11 bases separated the two germline ends. The CDR3 runs 13 residues. The CDR3 loop reads CASNGTSNTEAFF. CDR3 DNA sequence: TGTGCCAGCAATGGGACATCTAACACTGAAGCTTTCTTT.

The rearrangement links TRBV9 to TRBJ1-5, with 8 bases matching TRBD1. CDR3 size: 15 residues. From germline, CDR1 is SGDLS and CDR2 YYNGEE. The V and J ends lost 2 bases and 0 bases, in that order; junction bases with no gene match: 1. This CDR3 reads CASSVGTGSNQPQHF. Written as DNA, the CDR3 is TGTGCCAGCAGCGTGGGGACAGGTAGCAATCAGCCCCAGCATTTT.

This clone was recorded many times. The V and J genes are TRBV24-1 and TRBJ2-3, with 8 bases lining up with TRBD2. Trimming at V came to 2 bases and at J to 5 bases, leaving 8 bases not matched to a gene. Per germline, CDR1 KGHDR and CDR2 SFDVKD. The CDR3 is 16 amino acids. CDR3 coding DNA: TGTGCCACCAGTGATTCCGGCGGGGGGTCTATAGATACGCAGTATTTT. Amino acid sequence: CATSDSGGGSIDTQYF.

This clone was found once. This sequence joins TRBV19 and TRBJ2-2, with 10 bases aligning to TRBD1. V was clipped by 7 bases and J by 3 bases; unmatched bases: 2. The CDR3 sequence is 14 residues long. The germline V gene has CDR1 LNHDA and CDR2 SQIVND (reference sequence). The CDR3: CASKGTGDTGELFF. Here the CDR3 DNA reads TGTGCCAGTAAGGGGACAGGGGACACCGGGGAGCTGTTTTTT.

V is TRBV11-2 and J is TRBJ2-5, with TRBD1 as a possible D gene (6 bases). V was cut by 5 bases and J by 2 bases, with 15 bases left in between. CDR1 is SGHAT and CDR2 is FQNNGV in the germline V gene. This CDR3 has 15 amino acids. The CDR3 nucleotides are TGTGCCAGCAGCCTCTCCCGGCAGGGGCAAGAGACCCAGTACTTC. Translation gives CASSLSRQGQETQYF.

The chain recombines TRBV6-2 or TRBV6-3 with TRBJ2-1, with 7 bases matching TRBD1. The CDR3 spans 15 residues. Germline V gene sequence: CDR1 MNHEY, CDR2 SVGEGT. Losses at the gene ends were 5 bases for V and 10 bases for J; bases not matched to a gene: 14. CDR3 protein: CASSTPTGYRIEQFF. In DNA, the CDR3 is TGTGCCAGCAGTACACCGACAGGGTACCGGATAGAGCAGTTCTTC.

The chain links TRBV2 to TRBJ1-5; TRBD1 might be the D (6 bases). Germline CDR1 and CDR2: SNHLY and FYNNEI. V lost 5 bases and J 0 bases, leaving 14 bases between the germline ends. The length of the CDR3 is 16 residues. DNA for the CDR3: TGTGCCAGCAGTACCGGGACAACTTATAGCAATCAGCCCCAGCATTTT. Amino acid sequence: CASSTGTTYSNQPQHF.

The J gene is TRBJ2-2, the V gene TRBV14; 10 bases match TRBD1. Germline V lookup: CDR1 SGHDN, CDR2 FVKESK. The CDR3 runs 16 residues. V trimming: 0 bases; J trimming: 11 bases; junction bases outside the gene matches: 9. The CDR3 sequence: CASSQDAYRDRGELFF. For the CDR3, the DNA is TGTGCCAGCAGCCAAGATGCCTATCGGGACAGGGGTGAGCTGTTTTTT.

V gene TRBV6-4 combines with J gene TRBJ2-2, with unresolved D. CDR1 and CDR2 from the germline V gene are MRHNA and SNTAGT. Deletions cut 0 bases from V and 9 bases from J, with 11 bases between. The CDR3 consists of 14 residues. CDR3: CASSDSNRGWELFF. CDR3 nucleotides: TGTGCCAGCAGTGACTCGAACCGCGGTTGGGAGCTGTTTTTT.

The CDR3 loop reads CSVHPGGVSDTEAFF. CDR3 in DNA: TGCAGCGTTCACCCGGGGGGGGTGTCGGACACTGAAGCTTTCTTT. The chain is built from TRBV29-1 and TRBJ1-1; D possibly corresponds to TRBD1 (5 bases). This CDR3 contains 15 residues. The germline V and J ends were trimmed by 5 bases and 3 bases, with 19 bases remaining between them. Germline assignment: CDR1 SQVTM and CDR2 ANQGSEA.

The chain is built from TRBV29-1 and TRBJ2-2; D is perhaps TRBD1 (6 bases). Germline V CDR1 and CDR2: SQVTM, ANQGSEA. This CDR3 region has 13 residues. V was pared by 4 bases and J by 1 base, with 7 bases between. The CDR3, as DNA: TGCAGCGTTGCCAGGGGGAACACCGGGGAGCTGTTTTTT. Translated, it gives CSVARGNTGELFF.

The V call is TRBV11-2, the J call TRBJ2-7; 7 positions match TRBD1. Germline trimming cut 0 bases from V and 3 bases from J; bases unmatched to any gene: 2. The CDR3 spans 14 residues. Looked up from germline, CDR1 is SGHAT and CDR2 is FQNNGV. CDR3 sequence reads: CASSLERQGYEQYF. DNA for the CDR3: TGTGCCAGCAGCTTAGAGCGACAGGGCTACGAGCAGTACTTC.

The chain uses TRBV5-1 and TRBJ2-5, with TRBD2 as a possible D gene (7 bases). The germline gives CDR1 SGHRS, CDR2 YFSETQ. V lost 0 bases, J lost 5 bases, and 11 bases lay in between. The CDR3 contains 14 residues. CDR3 DNA: TGCGCCAGCAGCTTGGTGCGGGGGCGGGAGACCCAGTACTTC. Amino acids: CASSLVRGRETQYF.

This rearrangement joins TRBV7-9 to TRBJ1-6, with D possibly TRBD1 on 6 matching bases. V lost 4 bases to trimming and J lost 11 bases, with 12 bases between them. The germline V gene has CDR1 SEHNR and CDR2 FQNEAQ (reference sequence). This CDR3 spans 13 amino acids. CDR3 coding DNA: TGTGCCAGCAGCTCATCAGGGGAACCACCCCTCCACTTT. It translates to CASSSSGEPPLHF.

The V and J genes are TRBV5-1 and TRBJ2-7; 7 positions agree with TRBD1. Germline CDR1 and CDR2: SGHRS and YFSETQ. The CDR3 is made up of 13 amino acids. Trimming cost V 4 bases and J 5 bases; bases outside gene matches: 6. CDR3 coding DNA: TGCGCCAGCAGCACGGACAGGATCGACGAGCAGTACTTC. This codes for CASSTDRIDEQYF.

This clone was observed a single time. The CDR3 sequence: CASSGTASANTGELFF. The CDR3 DNA reads TGCGCCAGCAGTGGGACAGCTAGTGCGAACACCGGGGAGCTGTTTTTT. The chain carries TRBV5-1 and TRBJ2-2, with 7 positions matching TRBD1. V was clipped by 5 bases and J by 0 bases; unmatched bases: 7. Germline lookup yields CDR1 SGHRS and CDR2 YFSETQ. The CDR3 totals 16 residues.

The rearrangement joins TRBV6-2 or TRBV6-3 to TRBJ1-2; the match to TRBD1 covers 10 bases. With 5 bases clipped from V and 4 bases from J, the junction kept 7 bases outside the gene matches. The V gene's germline CDR1 is MNHEY and CDR2 SVGEGT. This CDR3 has 15 amino acids. CDR3: CASSTPTGGTYGYTF. The CDR3 bases are TGTGCCAGCAGTACACCGACAGGGGGCACCTATGGCTACACCTTC.

The table lists this clone with a few counts. The rearrangement uses TRBV19 and TRBJ1-2; D is perhaps TRBD1 (5 bases). This CDR3 is built from 16 residues. V lost 5 bases and J lost 5, with 21 bases in between. Germline lookup yields CDR1 LNHDA and CDR2 SQIVND (reference sequence). CDR3 protein: CASSLLRPDRPYGYTF. CDR3 coding DNA: TGTGCCAGTAGTCTTCTCAGGCCCGACAGACCTTATGGCTACACCTTC. The whole variable domain, remainder taken from reference TRBV19 and TRBJ1-2, is DGGITQSPKYLFRKEGQNVTLSCEQNLNHDAMYWYRQDPGQGLRLIYYSQIVNDFQKGDIAEGYSVSREKKESFPLTVTSAQKNPTAFYLCASSLLRPDRPYGYTFGSGTRLTVV.

This clone was counted a few times. The rearrangement uses TRBV18 and TRBJ1-1; TRBD1 aligns across 7 bases. V lost 5 bases and J lost 0; bases outside the gene matches: 6. Per the germline V gene, CDR1 is KGHSH and CDR2 is LQKENI. CDR3 length equals 15 residues. The CDR3 sequence: CASSEQGNLNTEAFF. CDR3 bases: TGTGCCAGCTCAGAACAGGGGAACCTGAACACTGAAGCTTTCTTT.

The chain couples TRBV19 to TRBJ1-2, with a tentative D call TRBD1 (6 bases). The germline V gene encodes CDR1 LNHDA and CDR2 SQIVND (reference sequence). There are 15 residues in the CDR3. Trimming cost V 7 bases and J 5 bases, with 20 bases left between them. CDR3 in amino acids: CASTKVRGLNYGYTF. CDR3 DNA: TGTGCCAGTACTAAGGTCAGGGGCCTTAATTATGGCTACACCTTC.

The chain joins TRBV6-1 to TRBJ2-2; 9 positions match TRBD1. CDR3 length: 15 amino acids. Germline lookup yields CDR1 MNHNS and CDR2 SASEGT. J gave up 5 bases and V 2 bases, and 3 bases lay outside the gene matches. This CDR3 reads CASSETGGYTGELFF. For the CDR3, the DNA is TGTGCCAGCAGTGAAACAGGGGGCTATACCGGGGAGCTGTTTTTT.